Below, 10 T cell receptor beta chains from the same sample are listed, as sequenced in a study of CD8 T cells in ankylosing spondylitis. From the 5' RACE reads, TCRdb called clonotypes with MiXCR, one entry per CDR3 protein. Among approximately 350,000 distinct CDR3 sequences listed, approximately 22% were seen once. Sequencing input: blood, either unsorted or a sorted T cell fraction (not recorded which). These receptor sequences come from a male donor with ankylosing spondylitis or in good health (not recorded which).

The genes are TRBV12-3 or TRBV12-4 and TRBJ2-2; TRBD2 matches 8 bases. CDR3 size: 15 residues. V was clipped by 3 bases and J by 5 bases; unmatched bases: 5. Here the CDR3 DNA reads TGTGCCAGCAGTTTTTTCGGGGGGGGAACCGGGGAGCTGTTTTTT. As protein: CASSFFGGGTGELFF.

This clonotype was counted a few times. This rearrangement joins TRBV2 to TRBJ2-1; 8 bases align to TRBD2. This CDR3 is 17 amino acids long. CDR1 is SNHLY, CDR2 FYNNEI, per germline. The J segment lost 0 bases and the V segment lost 8 bases, leaving 12 bases of the junction unmatched. CDR3 residues: CASGLRGGSFSYNEQFF. CDR3 in DNA: TGTGCCAGCGGACTCCGGGGGGGTTCCTTCTCCTACAATGAGCAGTTCTTC.

This clonotype was observed a handful of times. This chain links TRBV20-1 with TRBJ2-7; 12 bases are a match to TRBD1. The CDR3 sequence is 15 residues long. V shed 1 base, J shed 4 bases, and the junction held 5 bases outside the gene matches. The germline V gene has CDR1 DFQATT and CDR2 SNEGSKA (reference sequence). For the CDR3, the DNA is TGCAGTGCTAGAGGCCCGGGACAGGGGGCATACGAGCAGTACTTC. Amino acids: CSARGPGQGAYEQYF.

This chain links TRBV29-1 with TRBJ2-2; TRBD2 aligns across 10 bases. Germline lookup yields CDR1 SQVTM and CDR2 ANQGSEA. This CDR3 is built from 13 residues. Trimming cost V 8 bases and J 1 base; bases outside gene matches: 1. The CDR3 sequence is CSIAGGNTGELFF. Here the CDR3 DNA reads TGCAGCATAGCGGGGGGGAACACCGGGGAGCTGTTTTTT.

This clonotype occurred many times. The chain recombines TRBV24-1 with TRBJ1-1, with D possibly being TRBD1 (5 bases). The germline V gene encodes CDR1 KGHDR and CDR2 SFDVKD. The CDR3 has 13 residues. Trimming took 7 bases from V and 7 from J, leaving 15 bases between them. The CDR3 DNA reads TGTGCCACCAGGGGGACGGCGCAGGGTGAAGCTTTCTTT. This sequence encodes CATRGTAQGEAFF.

This clonotype was seen once. The CDR3 is CASSLSRGGNTDTQYF. The CDR3 region has the DNA TGTGCCAGCAGTTTATCGCGGGGGGGGAACACAGATACGCAGTATTTT. The rearrangement joins TRBV28 to TRBJ2-3; 9 bases line up with TRBD2. CDR1 and CDR2 (germline): MDHEN, SYDVKM. CDR3 length: 16 amino acids. V shed 1 base, J shed 2 bases, and the junction held 4 bases outside the gene matches.

The chain has TRBV7-9 and TRBJ2-7, with TRBD1 identical over 7 bases. Germline V CDR1 and CDR2: SEHNR, FQNEAQ (reference sequence). The CDR3 is made up of 13 amino acids. After removal of 5 bases from V and 12 bases from J, the junction contained 13 bases not matched to a gene. CDR3 nucleotides: TGTGCCAGCAGCCCAGGGGGATCTGAGTATCCGTACTTC. Encoded protein: CASSPGGSEYPYF.

With regard to this clonotype: An end of the junction does not agree with germline; a read error may underlie this. The CDR3: CAISDDTEELFF. The CDR3 nucleotides are TGTGCCATCAGTGACGACACCGAGGAGCTGTTTTTT. This chain joins TRBV10-3 and TRBJ2-2; unclear D gene. CDR3 size: 12 residues. Germline CDR1 and CDR2: ENHRY and SYGVKD.

The gene calls are TRBV15 and TRBJ2-1; 7 bases line up with TRBD1. From germline, CDR1 is LNHNV and CDR2 YYDKDF (reference sequence). This CDR3 is 16 amino acids long. V shed 0 bases, J shed 3 bases, and the junction held 5 bases outside the gene matches. CDR3 in DNA: TGTGCCACCAGCAGAGAACAGGGGTCTGACTACAATGAGCAGTTCTTC. This translates into CATSREQGSDYNEQFF.

This clonotype was found a few times. The J gene is TRBJ2-1, the V gene TRBV7-9, with 9 bases aligning to TRBD2. Germline CDR1 and CDR2: SEHNR and FQNEAQ (reference sequence). V dropped 11 bases and J dropped 7; count of bases not matched to a gene: 15. The CDR3 consists of 15 residues. CDR3 coding DNA: TGTGCCGGGTCCCTGGCGGGGGGGGCCGAGAATGAGCAGTTCTTC. Protein product: CAGSLAGGAENEQFF.